This TCR beta chain was sequenced in a study of blood T cells in healthy people across ages. In regard to this clonotype: Its antigen is unknown.

Then a second PCR, running about 6 to 12 cycles, was carried out with a sample-barcoded 5' primer and a J-beta primer mix. In TCRdb, the 5' RACE reads were re-called with MiXCR into one record per CDR3 protein. The table lists just under 550,000 distinct CDR3 sequences, around 24% of them singletons. Study findings and constraints: Any changes in expanded clonotypes were possibly confounded, as donor CMV status remained unknown.

There were healthy Caucasian individuals from Russia, aged about 6 to 100, serving as donors. The same data also went into a second study, on T cells of mothers and their children.

The TCR originated in a boy aged 5-17 years in good health. The source material was blood.

CDR3 DNA: TGTGCCAGCAGCTCTCAGTTGTGGGATGGCTACACCTTC. Its translation: CASSSQLWDGYTF. The chain couples TRBV7-9 to TRBJ1-2; D remains ambiguous. The germline V gene has CDR1 SEHNR and CDR2 FQNEAQ (reference sequence). V lost 4 bases, J lost 6 bases, and 12 bases lay in between. The CDR3 runs 13 residues. The full variable domain, completed using reference TRBV7-9 and TRBJ1-2, is DTGVSQNPRHKITKRGQNVTFRCDPISEHNRLYWYRQTLGQGPEFLTYFQNEAQLEKSRLLSDRFSAERPKGSFSTLEIQRTEQGDSAMYLCASSSQLWDGYTFGSGTRLTVV.